These T cell receptor beta chains were read from a single sample in a study of cytomegalovirus exposure and HLA in healthy donors. The protocol was immunoSEQ multiplex PCR, while the TCRdb copy is restricted to in-frame clones and leaves out a portion. The table has 71,000 or so clones, about 94% seen once. The sequencing input was PBMCs. The source of these receptors is a man aged 18 to 29 in good health and CMV-seropositive. Each CDR3 is given with its conserved first and last residue. D genes are given only for firm matches. Clone size is given for some rows only: seen once, a few or many times, or a class if the clone is expanded.

j_gene | d_gene | abundance | v_gene | CDR3nt | CDR3aa
TRBJ2-1 | NA | NA | TRBV6-6 | TGTGCCAGCAGTCCCCTCGGCAATGAGCAGTTCTTC | CASSPLGNEQFF
TRBJ2-1 | TRBD2 | NA | TRBV6-5 | TGTGCCAGCAGTTACGGGCTAGCGGGAGGCTACAATGAGCAGTTCTTC | CASSYGLAGGYNEQFF
TRBJ2-2 | TRBD2 | once | TRBV7-9 | TGTGCCAGCAGCTTAGCGACCGGGAGGAGGACCGGGGAGCTGTTTTTT | CASSLATGRRTGELFF
TRBJ2-1 | TRBD2 | once | TRBV4-2 | TGTGCCAGCAGCCAAGATGCGGGGGACAATGAGCAGTTCTTC | CASSQDAGDNEQFF
TRBJ2-7 | TRBD1 | NA | TRBV4-1 | TGCGCCAGCAGCCAAAAACAGGGGGTATTGGGCTACGAGCAGTACTTC | CASSQKQGVLGYEQYF
TRBJ2-7 | TRBD1 | NA | TRBV11-2 | TGTGCCAGCAGCTTAGGGGCGGCAGGGGGCCCCTACGAGCAGTACTTC | CASSLGAAGGPYEQYF
TRBJ1-1 | NA | NA | TRBV7-2 | TGTGCCAGCAGGCAAGACAGGTCCGGGACTGAAGCTTTCTTT | CASRQDRSGTEAFF
TRBJ2-7 | NA | NA | TRBV6-1 | TGTGCCAGCAGTGACATCTATTCCTACGAGCAGTACTTC | CASSDIYSYEQYF
TRBJ2-1 | NA | NA | TRBV10-3 | TGTGCCATCGGTCGACAGGTCTATGAGCAGTTCTTC | CAIGRQVYEQFF
TRBJ1-6 | TRBD1 | NA | TRBV6-1 | TGTGCCAGCAGGCCGACAGGGTTTGAAAGTTCACCCCTCCACTTT | CASRPTGFESSPLHF
TRBJ2-2 | TRBD2 | NA | TRBV9 | TGTGCCAGCAGCGCGACTAGCGGGGCTTCTGAAGGGGAGCTGTTTTTT | CASSATSGASEGELFF
TRBJ2-1 | NA | once | TRBV25-1 | TGTGCCAGCAGTGCTTACAATGAGCAGTTCTTC | CASSAYNEQFF
TRBJ1-5 | NA | NA | TRBV7-8 | TGTGCCAGCAGCGACAGAACCGATAGCAATCAGCCCCAGCATTTT | CASSDRTDSNQPQHF
TRBJ2-5 | TRBD1 | NA | TRBV7-9 | TGTGCCAGCAGCTTAGACGCCGGGACAGGAACGGGGACCCAGTACTTC | CASSLDAGTGTGTQYF
TRBJ2-1 | NA | NA | TRBV11-2 | TGTGCCAGCAGCTTAGGGAGTGGTAGCGAATGGCAGTTCTTC | CASSLGSGSEWQFF
TRBJ2-5 | TRBD1 | NA | TRBV19 | TGTGCCAGTACTCCGGGACAGGGTTGGATGCGGGCCCAAGAGACCCAGTACTTC | CASTPGQGWMRAQETQYF
TRBJ2-7 | NA | NA | TRBV14 | TGTGCCAGCAGCCATTCCGGGATCGAGCAGTACTTC | CASSHSGIEQYF
TRBJ1-1 | NA | NA | TRBV5-1 | TGCGCCAGCCGACCTCAAATTGACATGCGCAATGAAGCTTTCTTT | CASRPQIDMRNEAFF
TRBJ2-7 | NA | NA | TRBV7-9 | TGTGCCAGCAGCTTAGGGCCGGGACTCTCCTACGAGCAGTACTTC | CASSLGPGLSYEQYF
TRBJ2-3 | TRBD1 | few | TRBV2 | TGTGCCAGCAGGGACAGGGTTAGCACAGATACGCAGTATTTT | CASRDRVSTDTQYF
TRBJ2-7 | TRBD2 | once | TRBV28 | TGTGCCAGCAGTTTGAGCGGGAGGGCCGGTGAGCAGTACTTC | CASSLSGRAGEQYF
TRBJ2-7 | NA | NA | TRBV19 | TGTGCCACCTCCAACACGAACCTCTACGAGCAGTACTTC | CATSNTNLYEQYF
TRBJ1-4 | NA | NA | TRBV6-5 | TGTGCCAGCAGCCCCAGGGTGGCAACTAATGAAAAACTGTTTTTT | CASSPRVATNEKLFF
TRBJ2-7 | NA | NA | TRBV28 | TGTGCCAGCAGTCCCATGGGGGCCACCTACGAGCAGTACTTC | CASSPMGATYEQYF